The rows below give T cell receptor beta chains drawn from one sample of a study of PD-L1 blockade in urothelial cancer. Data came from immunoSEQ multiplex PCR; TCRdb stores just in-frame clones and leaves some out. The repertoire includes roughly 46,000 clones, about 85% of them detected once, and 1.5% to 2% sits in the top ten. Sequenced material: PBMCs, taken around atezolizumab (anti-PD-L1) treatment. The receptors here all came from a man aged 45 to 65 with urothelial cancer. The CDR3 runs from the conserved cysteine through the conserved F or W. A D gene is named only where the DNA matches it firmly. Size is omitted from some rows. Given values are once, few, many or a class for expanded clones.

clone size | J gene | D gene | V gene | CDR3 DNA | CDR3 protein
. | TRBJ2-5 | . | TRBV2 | TGTGCCAGCAGTGAGGAGGGGGGGCGCTTCGCAGAGACCCAGTACTTC | CASSEEGGRFAETQYF
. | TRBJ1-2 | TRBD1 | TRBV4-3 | TGCGCCAGCAGCCAAGATAAGACAGGGGGCGACTATGGCTACACCTTC | CASSQDKTGGDYGYTF
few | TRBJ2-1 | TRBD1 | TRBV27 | TGTGCCAGCAGGGCAGGGGGCTACAATGAGCAGTTCTTC | CASRAGGYNEQFF
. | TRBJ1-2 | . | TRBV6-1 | TGTGCCAGCAGGGCCCCGGGTACTAACTATGGCTACACCTTC | CASRAPGTNYGYTF
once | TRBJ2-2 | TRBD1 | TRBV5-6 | TGTGCCAGCAGCTCACAGGGGGGCCCCGGGGAGCTGTTTTTT | CASSSQGGPGELFF
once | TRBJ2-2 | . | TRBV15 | TGTGCCACCAGCACTGCGCCCGGGTTGGGTTTTCCCGGGGAGCTGTTTTTT | CATSTAPGLGFPGELFF
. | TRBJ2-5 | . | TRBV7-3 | TGTGCCAGCAGCTTAAGGGCAGGGTACGAGACCCAGTACTTC | CASSLRAGYETQYF
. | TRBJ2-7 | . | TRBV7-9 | TGTGCCAGTAGCGGACAGGGGTTTAGCGGGACCGCATGGGAGCAGTACTTC | CASSGQGFSGTAWEQYF
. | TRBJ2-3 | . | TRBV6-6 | TGTGCCAGCAGTTACGCTAGGGGCAGCGCAGATACGCAGTATTTT | CASSYARGSADTQYF
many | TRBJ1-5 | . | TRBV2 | TGTGCCAGCGGTAATCAATTCACCCTAAATGGAGACTATAGCAATCAGCCCCAGCATTTT | CASGNQFTLNGDYSNQPQHF
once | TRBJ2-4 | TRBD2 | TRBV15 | TGTGCCACCAGCAGAGGCCCTTCTGGACTAGCGGGAAACATTCAGTACTTC | CATSRGPSGLAGNIQYF
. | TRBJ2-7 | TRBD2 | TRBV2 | TGTGCCAGCAGTCACCCGGGACTAGCGGGAGGGGATGAGCAGTACTTC | CASSHPGLAGGDEQYF
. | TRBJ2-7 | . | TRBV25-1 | TGTGCCAGCAGTGCTGACACGTACGAGCAGTACTTC | CASSADTYEQYF
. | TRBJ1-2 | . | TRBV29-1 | TGCAGCGGCGAGTTCGGGACACCCAAGGATGGCTACACCTTC | CSGEFGTPKDGYTF
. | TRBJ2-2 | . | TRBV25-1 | TGTGCCAGCAGTGCATCAGGGGGGACGAACACCGGGGAGCTGTTTTTT | CASSASGGTNTGELFF
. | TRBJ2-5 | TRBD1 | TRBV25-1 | TGTGCCAGCAGCGCCCCCGGGACAGGGTTCGAGACCCAGTACTTC | CASSAPGTGFETQYF
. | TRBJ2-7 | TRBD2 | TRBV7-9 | TGTGCCAGCAGCTTAGGTTTGGCTAGCGGGAGATCCCACGAGCAGTACTTC | CASSLGLASGRSHEQYF
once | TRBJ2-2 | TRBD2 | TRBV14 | TGTGCCAGCAGCCAAGATTGGACTAGCGGGGGGACCCACGGCGGGGAGCTGTTTTTT | CASSQDWTSGGTHGGELFF
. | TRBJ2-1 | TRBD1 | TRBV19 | TGTGCCAGTAGACCGGGACAGGAGAACAATGAGCAGTTCTTC | CASRPGQENNEQFF
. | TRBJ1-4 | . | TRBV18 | TGTGCCAGCCTCGGACAGCTTAATGAAAAACTGTTTTTT | CASLGQLNEKLFF